This TCR beta chain came from a study of CD8+CD57+ T cells in acquired aplastic anemia. This clonotype was recorded many times. The ends were cut back, 0 bases at V and 4 bases at J, with 7 bases in the middle. The CDR3 loop spans 13 amino acids. The germline gives CDR1 SGHVS, CDR2 FNYEAQ. Both TCR beta VDJ combination and CDR3 sequence profiling were carried out. Genomic DNA was the template for this profiling. Via MiXCR, TCRdb re-called the reads, giving one row per CDR3 protein. Among 90,000 to 130,000 distinct CDR3 sequences listed, approximately 48% were seen once. The source is a human donor in good health, serving as a control. The chain recombines TRBV7-6 with TRBJ2-7; D is undetermined. The sample taken for sequencing was sorted CD4+, CD8+, or CD8+CD57+ T cells (not recorded which) from PBMCs. The CDR3 DNA sequence: TGTGCCAGCAGCTTAGCCTTCAGGTACGAGCAGTACTTC. Encoded protein: CASSLAFRYEQYF.